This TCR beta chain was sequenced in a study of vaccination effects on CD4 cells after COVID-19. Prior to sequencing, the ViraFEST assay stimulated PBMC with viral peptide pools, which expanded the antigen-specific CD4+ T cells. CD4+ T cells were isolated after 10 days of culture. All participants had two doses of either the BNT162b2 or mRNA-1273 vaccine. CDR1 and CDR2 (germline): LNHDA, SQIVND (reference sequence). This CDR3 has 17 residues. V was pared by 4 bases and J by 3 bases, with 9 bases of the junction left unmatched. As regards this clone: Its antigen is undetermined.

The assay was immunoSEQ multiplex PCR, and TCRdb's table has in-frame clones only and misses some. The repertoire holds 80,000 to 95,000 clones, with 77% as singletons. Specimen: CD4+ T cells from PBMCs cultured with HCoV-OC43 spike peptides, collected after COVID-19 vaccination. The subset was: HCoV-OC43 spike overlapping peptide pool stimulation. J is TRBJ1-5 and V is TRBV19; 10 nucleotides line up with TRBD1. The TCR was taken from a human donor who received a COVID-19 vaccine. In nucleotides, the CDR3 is TGTGCCAGTAGTACACATGGGACAGGGGTTAACAATCAGCCCCAGCATTTT. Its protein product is CASSTHGTGVNNQPQHF.